The source of this T cell receptor (beta chain) is a study of shared clonotypes between healthy human individuals. Study-level information: CD4 naive and memory got three plates each, CD8 naive two, CD8 memory one.

Study processing details: Junction-only sequences without quality scores came from ImmunoSEQ, so filtering differed. Sequencing used immunoSEQ multiplex PCR; TCRdb keeps in-frame clones, though not all of them. Clone size and the V and J calls come from that table; the DNA yielded D and trimming. The sample records around 2,000,000 clones, approximately 94% being singletons. CD45RO-negative CD8 cells positively selected for CCR7 made up the naive population, which excluded terminally differentiated effector memory CD45RA+ cells. J gave up 3 bases and V 2 bases, and 9 bases lay outside the gene matches. CDR1 SNHLY and CDR2 FYNNEI come from the germline V gene. The CDR3 totals 18 residues.

Sequenced input: naive CD8+ T cells sorted from blood. This rearrangement joins TRBV2 to TRBJ1-4, with 10 bases fitting TRBD1. The source is a man aged 18-30 years in good health. The CDR3 DNA is TGTGCCAGCAGTGAAATCCTGGGACAGGGGATTTCTAATGAAAAACTGTTTTTT. Protein sequence: CASSEILGQGISNEKLFF. Complete variable domain (other parts from reference TRBV2 and TRBJ1-4): EPEVTQTPSHQVTQMGQEVILRCVPISNHLYFYWYRQILGQKVEFLVSFYNNEISEKSEIFDDQFSVERPDGSNFTLKIRSTKLEDSAMYFCASSEILGQGISNEKLFFGSGTQLSVL.